This section outlines one T cell receptor (beta chain) sequence together with its context. The record originates from a study of blood T cell repertoires in COVID-19. On the study more broadly: The United States, Italy and Spain provided the acute and convalescent COVID-19 samples. Sources were T cells, B-cell-depleted T cells, or PBMCs; the material itself was cDNA or gDNA.

The authors' processing: Reference gene primers were amplified, and this amplification served to estimate nucleated cell counts. Here immunoSEQ multiplex PCR was the method, and the copy in TCRdb shows in-frame clones only, minus some. V, J and clone size are taken as reported in that table, and D and trimming were inferred from the DNA itself. Of about 280,000 clones listed, around 85% are singletons. The V gene's germline CDR1 is SQVTM and CDR2 ANQGSEA. Trimming removed 7 bases at V and 0 bases at J, with 5 bases between. The CDR3 length is 11 residues. Material for sequencing was peripheral blood. The chain has TRBV29-1 and TRBJ2-3; D ambiguous. The receptor comes from a man between 50 and 59 years old with active or convalescent COVID-19. Written as DNA, the CDR3 is TGCAGCGCCACTAGCACAGATACGCAGTATTTT. It is translated as CSATSTDTQYF.